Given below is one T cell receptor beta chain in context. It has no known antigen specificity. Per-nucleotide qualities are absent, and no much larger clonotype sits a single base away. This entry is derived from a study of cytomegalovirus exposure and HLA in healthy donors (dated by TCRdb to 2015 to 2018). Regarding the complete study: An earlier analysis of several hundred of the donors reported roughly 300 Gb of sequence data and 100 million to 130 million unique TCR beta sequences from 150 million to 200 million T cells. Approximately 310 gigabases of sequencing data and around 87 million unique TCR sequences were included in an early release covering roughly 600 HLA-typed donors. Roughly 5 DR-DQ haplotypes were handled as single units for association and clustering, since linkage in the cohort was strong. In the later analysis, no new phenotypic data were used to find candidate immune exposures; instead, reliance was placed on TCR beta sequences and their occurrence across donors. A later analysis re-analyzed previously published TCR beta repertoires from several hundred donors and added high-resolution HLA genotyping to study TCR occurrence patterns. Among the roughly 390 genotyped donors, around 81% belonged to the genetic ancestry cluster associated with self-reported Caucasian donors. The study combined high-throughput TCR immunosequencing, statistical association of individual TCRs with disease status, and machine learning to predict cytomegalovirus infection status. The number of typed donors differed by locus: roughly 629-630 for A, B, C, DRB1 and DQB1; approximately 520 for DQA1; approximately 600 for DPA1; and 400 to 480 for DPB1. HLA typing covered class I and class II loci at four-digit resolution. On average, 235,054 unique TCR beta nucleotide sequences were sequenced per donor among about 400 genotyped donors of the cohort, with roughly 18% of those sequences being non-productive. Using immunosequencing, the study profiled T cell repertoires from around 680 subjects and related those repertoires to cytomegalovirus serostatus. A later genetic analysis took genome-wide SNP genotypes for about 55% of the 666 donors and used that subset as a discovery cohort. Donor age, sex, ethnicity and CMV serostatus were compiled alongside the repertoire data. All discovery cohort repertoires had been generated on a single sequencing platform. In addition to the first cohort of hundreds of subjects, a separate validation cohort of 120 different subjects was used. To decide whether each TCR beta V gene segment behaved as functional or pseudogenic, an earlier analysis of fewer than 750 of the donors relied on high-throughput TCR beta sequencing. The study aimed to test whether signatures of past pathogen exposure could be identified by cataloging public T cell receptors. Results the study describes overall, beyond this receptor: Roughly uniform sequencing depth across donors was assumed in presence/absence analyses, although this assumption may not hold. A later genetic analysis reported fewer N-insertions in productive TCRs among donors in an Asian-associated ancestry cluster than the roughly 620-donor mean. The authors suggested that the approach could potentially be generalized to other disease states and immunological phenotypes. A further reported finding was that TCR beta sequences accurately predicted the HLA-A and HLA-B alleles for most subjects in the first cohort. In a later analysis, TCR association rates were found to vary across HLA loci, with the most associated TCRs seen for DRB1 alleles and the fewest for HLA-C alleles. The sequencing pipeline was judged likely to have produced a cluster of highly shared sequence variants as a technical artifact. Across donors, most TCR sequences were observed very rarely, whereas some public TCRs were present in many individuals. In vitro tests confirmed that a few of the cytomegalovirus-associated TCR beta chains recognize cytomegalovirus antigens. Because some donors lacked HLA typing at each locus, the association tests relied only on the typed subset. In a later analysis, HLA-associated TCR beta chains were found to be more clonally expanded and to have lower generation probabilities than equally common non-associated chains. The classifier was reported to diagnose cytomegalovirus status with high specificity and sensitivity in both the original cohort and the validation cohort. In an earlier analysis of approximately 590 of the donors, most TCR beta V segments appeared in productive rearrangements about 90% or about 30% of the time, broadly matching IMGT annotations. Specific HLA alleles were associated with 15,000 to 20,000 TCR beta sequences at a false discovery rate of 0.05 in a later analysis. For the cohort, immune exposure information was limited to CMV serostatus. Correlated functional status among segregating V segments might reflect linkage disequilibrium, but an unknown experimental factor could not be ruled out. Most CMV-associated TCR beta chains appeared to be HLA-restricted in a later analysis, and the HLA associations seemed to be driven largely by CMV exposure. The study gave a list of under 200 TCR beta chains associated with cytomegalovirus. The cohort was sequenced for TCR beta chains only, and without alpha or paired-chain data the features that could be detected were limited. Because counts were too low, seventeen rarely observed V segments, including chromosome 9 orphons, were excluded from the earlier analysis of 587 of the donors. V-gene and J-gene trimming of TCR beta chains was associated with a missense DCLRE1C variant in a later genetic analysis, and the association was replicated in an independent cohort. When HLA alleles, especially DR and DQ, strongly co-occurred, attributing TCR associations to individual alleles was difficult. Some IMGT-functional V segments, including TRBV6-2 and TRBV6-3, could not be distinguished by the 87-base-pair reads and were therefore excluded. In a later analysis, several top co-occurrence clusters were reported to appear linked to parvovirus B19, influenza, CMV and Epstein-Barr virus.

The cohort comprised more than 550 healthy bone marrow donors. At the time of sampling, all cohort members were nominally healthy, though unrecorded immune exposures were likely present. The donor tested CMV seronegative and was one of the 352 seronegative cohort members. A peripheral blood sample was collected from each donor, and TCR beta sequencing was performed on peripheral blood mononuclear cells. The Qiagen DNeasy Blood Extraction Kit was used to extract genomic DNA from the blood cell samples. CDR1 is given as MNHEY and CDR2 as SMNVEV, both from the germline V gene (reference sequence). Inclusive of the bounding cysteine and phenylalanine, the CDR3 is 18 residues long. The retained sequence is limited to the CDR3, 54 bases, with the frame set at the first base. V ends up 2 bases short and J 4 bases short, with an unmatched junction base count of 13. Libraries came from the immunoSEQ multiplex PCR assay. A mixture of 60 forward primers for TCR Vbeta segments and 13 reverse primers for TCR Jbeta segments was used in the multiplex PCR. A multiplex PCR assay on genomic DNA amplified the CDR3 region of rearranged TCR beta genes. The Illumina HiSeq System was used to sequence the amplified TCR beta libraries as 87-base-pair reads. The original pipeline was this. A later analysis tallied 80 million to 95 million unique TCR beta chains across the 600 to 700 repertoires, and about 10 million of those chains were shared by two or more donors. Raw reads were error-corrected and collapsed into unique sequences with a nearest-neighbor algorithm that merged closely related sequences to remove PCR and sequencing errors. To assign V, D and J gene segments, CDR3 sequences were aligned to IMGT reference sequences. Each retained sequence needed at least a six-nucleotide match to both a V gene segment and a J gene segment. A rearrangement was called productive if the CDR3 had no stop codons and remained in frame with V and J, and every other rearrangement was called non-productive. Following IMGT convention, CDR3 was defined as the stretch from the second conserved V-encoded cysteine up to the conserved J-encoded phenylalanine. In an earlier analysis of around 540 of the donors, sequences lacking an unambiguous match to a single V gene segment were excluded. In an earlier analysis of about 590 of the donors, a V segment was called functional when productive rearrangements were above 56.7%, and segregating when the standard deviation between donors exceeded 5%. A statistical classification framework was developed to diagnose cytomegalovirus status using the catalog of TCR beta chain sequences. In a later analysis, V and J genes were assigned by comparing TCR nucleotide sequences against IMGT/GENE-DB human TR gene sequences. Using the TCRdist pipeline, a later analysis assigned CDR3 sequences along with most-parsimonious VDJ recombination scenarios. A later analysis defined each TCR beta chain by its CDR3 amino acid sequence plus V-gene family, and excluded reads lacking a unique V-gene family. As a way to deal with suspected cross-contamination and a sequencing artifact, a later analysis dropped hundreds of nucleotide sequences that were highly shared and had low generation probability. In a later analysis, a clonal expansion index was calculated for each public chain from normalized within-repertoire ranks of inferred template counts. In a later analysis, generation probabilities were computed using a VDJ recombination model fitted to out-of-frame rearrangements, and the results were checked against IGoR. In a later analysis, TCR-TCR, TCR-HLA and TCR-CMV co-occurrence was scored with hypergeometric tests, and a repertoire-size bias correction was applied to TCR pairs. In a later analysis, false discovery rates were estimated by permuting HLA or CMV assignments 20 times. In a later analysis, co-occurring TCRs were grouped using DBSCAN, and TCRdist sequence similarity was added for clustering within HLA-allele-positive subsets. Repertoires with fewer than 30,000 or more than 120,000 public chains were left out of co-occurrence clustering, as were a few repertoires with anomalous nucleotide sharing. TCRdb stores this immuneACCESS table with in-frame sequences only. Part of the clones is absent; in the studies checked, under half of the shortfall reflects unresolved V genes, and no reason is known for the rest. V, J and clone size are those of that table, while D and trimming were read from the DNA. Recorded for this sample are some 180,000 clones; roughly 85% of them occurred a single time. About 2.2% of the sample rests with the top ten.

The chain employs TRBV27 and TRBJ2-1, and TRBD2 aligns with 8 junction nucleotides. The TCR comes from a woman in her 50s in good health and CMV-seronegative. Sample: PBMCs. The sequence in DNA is TGTGCCAGCAGTTTACTCATGATGAGCGGGAGTTTATACAATGAGCAGTTCTTC. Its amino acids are CASSLLMMSGSLYNEQFF.